Below are 14 T cell receptor beta chains sequenced from a single sample in a study of control samples from healthy donors and cancer patients. The table came from immunoSEQ multiplex PCR; TCRdb's copy has only in-frame clones and leaves some out. The table lists around 150,000 clones, approximately 88% of them singletons. Sequenced material: blood. Every receptor here comes from a young man in good health.

The V and J genes are TRBV7-9 and TRBJ1-5; D not certain. The CDR3 is 14 residues long. Germline V CDR1 and CDR2: SEHNR, FQNEAQ (reference sequence). Between the trimmed V and J ends, which lost 3 bases and 0 bases, there was a span of 6 bases. The CDR3 DNA is TGTGCCAGCAGCTTTATGAATAGCAATCAGCCCCAGCATTTT. Translated: CASSFMNSNQPQHF.

A single count supports this clone. V and J are TRBV7-9 and TRBJ1-4, with D hard to call. V gave up 1 base and J gave up 4 bases, with 7 bases separating them. Per the germline V gene, CDR1 is SEHNR and CDR2 is FQNEAQ (reference sequence). CDR3 length equals 14 residues. The CDR3 region has the DNA TGTGCCAGCAGCTTAGGGGGAAGTAATGAAAAACTGTTTTTT. Amino acids: CASSLGGSNEKLFF.

In regard to this clone: This specimen includes other DNA sequences encoding the same CDR3. This rearrangement joins TRBV27 to TRBJ2-2; no definite D call. Germline V gene sequence: CDR1 MNHEY, CDR2 SMNVEV (reference sequence). Trimming took off 3 bases at V and 8 bases at J, with 7 bases between the two ends. This CDR3 has 12 amino acids. CDR3 loop: CASSFGSGELFF. CDR3 DNA sequence: TGTGCCAGCAGTTTTGGTTCGGGGGAGCTGTTTTTT.

This sequence joins TRBV19 and TRBJ1-2; D possibly corresponds to TRBD1 (6 bases). From germline, CDR1 is LNHDA and CDR2 SQIVND (reference sequence). The V gene lost 6 bases and the J gene lost 8 bases, with 16 bases spanning the gap. The CDR3 runs 13 residues. CDR3 coding DNA: TGTGCCAGTAGAGGGGGGTTATCGCGAGGCTACACCTTC. It specifies CASRGGLSRGYTF.

J is TRBJ2-7 and V is TRBV29-1; maybe TRBD2 (5 bases). The V end lost 2 bases, the J end lost 6 bases, and 11 bases lay between the germline ends. Germline V gives CDR1 SQVTM, CDR2 ANQGSEA. CDR3 length: 12 amino acids. The CDR3 loop reads CSVELAGGEQYF. CDR3 in DNA: TGCAGCGTTGAACTTGCAGGAGGCGAGCAGTACTTC.

The chain uses TRBV7-7 and TRBJ2-7; D possibly uses TRBD1 or TRBD2 (5 bases each). Trimming took 4 bases from V and 1 from J, leaving 8 bases between them. This CDR3 has 13 amino acids. CDR1 is SSHAT, CDR2 FNYEAQ, per germline (reference sequence). For the CDR3, the DNA is TGTGCCAGCAGCTCCGGGGCATCCTACGAGCAGTACTTC. Translated, it gives CASSSGASYEQYF.

The genes are TRBV5-5 and TRBJ2-3, with 9 positions matching TRBD2. The CDR3 is 15 amino acids. V was clipped by 0 bases and J by 5 bases; unmatched bases: 4. Germline V gene data show CDR1 as SGHKS and CDR2 as YYEKEE (reference sequence). CDR3 sequence reads: CASSLGLAGRDTQYF. DNA of the CDR3: TGTGCCAGCAGCTTGGGCCTAGCGGGGAGAGATACGCAGTATTTT.

This chain links TRBV18 with TRBJ2-7; 8 bases are shared with TRBD2. This CDR3 is 14 amino acids long. The germline gives CDR1 KGHSH, CDR2 LQKENI. V was clipped by 6 bases and J by 0 bases; unmatched bases: 4. CDR3 nucleotide sequence: TGTGCCAGCTCGGGCGGGGGGAGCTCCTACGAGCAGTACTTC. It codes for CASSGGGSSYEQYF.

The gene calls are TRBV12-5 and TRBJ2-2; D gene uncertain. CDR3 size: 12 residues. CDR1 and CDR2 (germline): LGHNT, FRNRAP. V dropped 2 bases and J dropped 10 bases, with 8 bases sitting between them. The CDR3 protein is CASGLSHEELFF. The CDR3 DNA follows: TGTGCTAGTGGTTTGTCCCACGAGGAGCTGTTTTTT.

The rearrangement uses TRBV9 and TRBJ1-1; 10 bases fit TRBD1. The CDR3 is 13 amino acids. The V gene end was trimmed by 4 bases and the J gene end by 12 bases; junction bases not matched to a gene: 9. Looked up from germline, CDR1 is SGDLS and CDR2 is YYNGEE. The CDR3 protein is CASSPGQGVGSFF. DNA for the CDR3: TGTGCCAGCAGCCCCGGACAGGGGGTGGGTTCTTTCTTT.

This sequence joins TRBV7-2 and TRBJ1-4, with D hard to call. V was trimmed by 1 base and J by 8 bases, leaving 14 bases between them. The germline CDR1 and CDR2 sequences are SGHTA and FQGNSA. The CDR3 length is 15 residues. CDR3 bases: TGTGCCAGCAGCTTAGACTACGGGGTACGGGAAAAACTGTTTTTT. Translation gives CASSLDYGVREKLFF.

This chain links TRBV24-1 with TRBJ2-1, with D perhaps TRBD1 or TRBD2 (5 bases each). This CDR3 contains 14 residues. The germline V gene encodes CDR1 KGHDR and CDR2 SFDVKD. V shed 3 bases and J shed 12 bases, with 17 bases lying between them. CDR3 protein: CATSDPGTSGRQFF. The DNA of the CDR3 is TGTGCCACCAGTGATCCCGGGACCTCCGGTCGGCAGTTCTTC.

The gene calls are TRBV14 and TRBJ2-3, with D unresolved. The CDR3 has 14 residues. Trimming pared 4 bases from V and 0 bases from J, leaving 8 bases between. Germline CDR1 and CDR2: SGHDN and FVKESK. The CDR3 coding sequence is TGTGCCAGCAGCCCGATAGAAAGCACAGATACGCAGTATTTT. This gives the protein CASSPIESTDTQYF.

Only a few counts were recorded for this clone. V and J are TRBV5-1 and TRBJ2-3; maybe TRBD2 (5 bases). The V end lost 7 bases, the J end lost 8 bases, and 11 bases lay between the germline ends. CDR1 and CDR2 from the germline V gene are SGHRS and YFSETQ. The CDR3 covers 11 residues. CDR3 DNA: TGCGCCAGCTTTCTTGAGGGTACGCAGTATTTT. It codes for CASFLEGTQYF.